This TCR beta chain was identified in a study of shared clonotypes between healthy human individuals. Using immunoSEQ multiplex PCR, the repertoire was profiled, and TCRdb retains in-frame clones only, with some absent. Of about 980,000 clones listed, less than 85% were seen once; the top ten hold about 1.5%. Study conclusions and caveats: Roughly 4.6% of naive CD4 clonotypes were common to a few donors.

Concerning this clone: What it binds is not known.

V lost 2 bases, J lost 14 bases, and 13 bases lay in between. Germline assignment: CDR1 MNHNS and CDR2 SASEGT. The CDR3 is made up of 13 amino acids. This chain links TRBV6-1 with TRBJ1-6; D unclear. Sequencing was performed on memory CD4+ T cells sorted from blood. This sample's subset: CD45RA-negative fraction. This sequence was found in a young man in good health. The CDR3 nucleotides are TGTGCCAGCAGTGAAAAAGTGGGCACAGCCCTCCACTTT. Its protein product is CASSEKVGTALHF.